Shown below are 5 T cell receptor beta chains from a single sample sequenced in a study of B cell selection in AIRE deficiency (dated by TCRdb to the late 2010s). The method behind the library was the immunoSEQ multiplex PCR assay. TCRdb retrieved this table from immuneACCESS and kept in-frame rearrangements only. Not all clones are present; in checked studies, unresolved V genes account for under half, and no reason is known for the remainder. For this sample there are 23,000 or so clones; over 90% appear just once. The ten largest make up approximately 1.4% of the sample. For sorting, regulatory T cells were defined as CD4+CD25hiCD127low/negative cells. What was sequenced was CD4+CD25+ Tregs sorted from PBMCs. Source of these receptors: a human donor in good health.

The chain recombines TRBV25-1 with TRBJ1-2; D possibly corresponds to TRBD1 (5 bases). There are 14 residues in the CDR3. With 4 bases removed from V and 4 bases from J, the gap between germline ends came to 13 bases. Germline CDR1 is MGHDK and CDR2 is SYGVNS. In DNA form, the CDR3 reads TGTGCCAGCAGTGCGGGCAGGGCGGTCTATGGCTACACCTTC. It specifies CASSAGRAVYGYTF.

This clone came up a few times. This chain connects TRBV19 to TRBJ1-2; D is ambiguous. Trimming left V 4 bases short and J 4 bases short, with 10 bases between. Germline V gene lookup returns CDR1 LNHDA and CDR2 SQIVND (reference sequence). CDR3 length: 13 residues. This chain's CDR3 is CASSRSKTYGYTF. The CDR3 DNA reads TGTGCCAGTAGTAGATCCAAGACCTATGGCTACACCTTC.

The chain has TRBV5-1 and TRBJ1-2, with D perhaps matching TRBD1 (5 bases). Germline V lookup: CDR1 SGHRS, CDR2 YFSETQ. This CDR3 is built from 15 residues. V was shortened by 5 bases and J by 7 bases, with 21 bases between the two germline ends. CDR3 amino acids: CASRRTRDLTGGYTF. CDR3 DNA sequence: TGCGCCAGCAGAAGAACTAGGGACCTCACGGGTGGCTACACCTTC.

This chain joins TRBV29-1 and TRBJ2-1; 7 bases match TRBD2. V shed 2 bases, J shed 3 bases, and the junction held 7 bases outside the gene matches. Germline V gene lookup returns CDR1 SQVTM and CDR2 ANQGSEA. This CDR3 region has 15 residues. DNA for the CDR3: TGCAGCGTTGAATTTTATGCGGGAGTCTACAATGAGCAGTTCTTC. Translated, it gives CSVEFYAGVYNEQFF.

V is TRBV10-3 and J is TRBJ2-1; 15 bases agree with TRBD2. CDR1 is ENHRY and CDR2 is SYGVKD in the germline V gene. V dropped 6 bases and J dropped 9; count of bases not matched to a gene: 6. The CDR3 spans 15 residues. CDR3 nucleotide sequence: TGTGCCATCAGGACCGGACTAGCGGGGGGGCGTGAGCAGTTCTTC. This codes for CAIRTGLAGGREQFF.